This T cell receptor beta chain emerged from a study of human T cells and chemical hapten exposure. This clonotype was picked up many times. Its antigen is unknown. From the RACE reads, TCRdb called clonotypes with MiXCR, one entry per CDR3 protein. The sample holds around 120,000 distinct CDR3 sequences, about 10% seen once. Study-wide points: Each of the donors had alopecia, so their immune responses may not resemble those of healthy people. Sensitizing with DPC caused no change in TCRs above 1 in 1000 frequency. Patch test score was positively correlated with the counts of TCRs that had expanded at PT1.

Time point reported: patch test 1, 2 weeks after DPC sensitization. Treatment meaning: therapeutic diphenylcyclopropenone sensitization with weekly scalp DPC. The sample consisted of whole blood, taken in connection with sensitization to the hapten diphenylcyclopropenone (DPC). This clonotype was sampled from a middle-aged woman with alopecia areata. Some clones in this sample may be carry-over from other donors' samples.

CDR3 DNA: TGTGCCAGCAGCCCGCTGGTATCTGGGGGAGCTGCGCAGTATTTT. Its translation is CASSPLVSGGAAQYF. The J gene is TRBJ2-3, the V gene TRBV7-2; tentatively, D is TRBD1 or TRBD2 (5 bases each). The CDR3 has 15 amino acids. The V gene lost 5 bases and the J gene lost 10 bases, with 22 bases spanning the gap. CDR1 is SGHTA, CDR2 FQGNSA, per germline.